This T cell receptor beta chain was captured in a study of T cell repertoires in cytomegalovirus infection. The overall study: It was the public TCR beta signatures that indicated both CMV infection and matching HLA type. Study results and caveats: Carriage of CMV together with the relevant HLA was identifiable through cumulative public TCR beta family frequency. CMV-specific TCR beta clonotypes restricted by HLA-C dominated the ex vivo response.

This clonotype was seen at least ten times. Its matching antigen is unknown. V was cut by 3 bases and J by 7 bases, with 12 bases left in between. Per germline, CDR1 SGHTA and CDR2 FQGTGA. This CDR3 has 13 amino acids. TCRdb re-analysed the reads in MiXCR, keeping a single row per CDR3 protein. The sample contains about 140,000 distinct CDR3 sequences, about 6.5% of which appear only once. The chain joins TRBV7-3 to TRBJ1-1; maybe TRBD1 (5 bases). The source of this sequence is a human donor in good health (CMV status not recorded). Some clones in this sample may be carry-over from other donors' samples. The sequenced sample was PBMCs. Written as DNA, the CDR3 is TGTGCCAGCAGCTTGTCGCAGGGCCATGAAGCTTTCTTT. Translated: CASSLSQGHEAFF.